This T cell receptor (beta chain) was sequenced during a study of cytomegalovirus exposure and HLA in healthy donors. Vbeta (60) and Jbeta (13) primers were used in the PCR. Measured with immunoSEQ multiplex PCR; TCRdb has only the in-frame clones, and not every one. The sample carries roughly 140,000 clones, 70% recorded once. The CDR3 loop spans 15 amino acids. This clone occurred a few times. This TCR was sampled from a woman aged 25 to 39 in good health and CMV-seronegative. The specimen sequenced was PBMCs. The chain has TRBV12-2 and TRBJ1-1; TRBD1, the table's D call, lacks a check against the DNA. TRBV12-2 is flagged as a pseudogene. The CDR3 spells CASRLRGGRYTEAFF. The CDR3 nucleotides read TGTGCAAGTCGCTTAAGAGGGGGTCGGTACACTGAAGCTTTCTTT.